This T cell receptor (beta chain) was retrieved from a study of tumor-infiltrating lymphocytes in oesophageal squamous cell carcinoma. Germline V lookup: CDR1 SGHVS, CDR2 FQNEAQ. This CDR3 contains 15 residues. This clonotype was seen once. TCRdb re-called the PCR reads with MiXCR, one entry per CDR3 protein. Among about 25,000 distinct CDR3 sequences listed, about 40% were seen once. The specimen sequenced was esophageal tumor tissue. The rearrangement uses TRBV7-8 and TRBJ2-5, with D unclear. The J call may be mistaken, given a closer DNA end match to TRBJ2-1. The TCR was taken from a male donor with esophageal squamous cell carcinoma. CDR3 sequence: CASSFGPLVGYEQFF. As DNA, the CDR3 is TGTGCCAGCAGCTTCGGACCACTCGTCGGGTACGAGCAGTTCTTC.